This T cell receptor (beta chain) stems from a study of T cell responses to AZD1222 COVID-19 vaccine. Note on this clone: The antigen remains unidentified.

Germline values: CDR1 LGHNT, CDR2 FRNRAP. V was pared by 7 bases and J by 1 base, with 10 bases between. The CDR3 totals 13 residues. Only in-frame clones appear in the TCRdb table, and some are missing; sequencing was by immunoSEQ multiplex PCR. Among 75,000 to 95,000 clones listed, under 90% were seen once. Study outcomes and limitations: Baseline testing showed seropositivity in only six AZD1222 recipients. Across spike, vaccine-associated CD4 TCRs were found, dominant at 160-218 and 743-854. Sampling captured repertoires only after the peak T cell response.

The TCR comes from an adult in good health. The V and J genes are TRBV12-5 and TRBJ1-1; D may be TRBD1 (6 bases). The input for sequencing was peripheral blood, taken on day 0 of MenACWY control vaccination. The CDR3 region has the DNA TGTGCTAGTGAGAGGGGGACGAACACTGAAGCTTTCTTT. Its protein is CASERGTNTEAFF.